Each of the 10 T cell receptor beta chains below was sequenced from the same sample in a study of blood T cell repertoires in COVID-19. Libraries were prepared by immunoSEQ multiplex PCR; TCRdb keeps only in-frame clonotypes and omits some of them. The sample consists of 100,000 to 150,000 clones, roughly 69% of them appearing once. Sequenced sample: peripheral blood. The receptors here all came from a woman in her 70s with acute or convalescent COVID-19.

The V call is TRBV4-3, the J call TRBJ1-1; D may be TRBD1 (6 bases). This CDR3 has 15 residues. Germline values: CDR1 LGHNA, CDR2 YSLEER. The V end lost 6 bases, the J end lost 0 bases, and 14 bases lay between the germline ends. The CDR3 region is CASRWDTQMNTEAFF. In DNA form, the CDR3 reads TGCGCCAGCAGGTGGGACACACAAATGAACACTGAAGCTTTCTTT.

The chain uses TRBV6-5 and TRBJ2-1; D is possibly TRBD2 (6 bases). Looked up from germline, CDR1 is MNHEY and CDR2 is SVGAGI. The V and J ends lost 4 bases and 4 bases respectively, with 14 bases between them. The CDR3 totals 15 residues. This CDR3 is CASSFNRDLYNEQFF. DNA of the CDR3: TGTGCCAGCAGTTTTAACCGGGACTTATACAATGAGCAGTTCTTC.

This clone was counted a few times. This rearrangement joins TRBV7-6 to TRBJ2-2; D gene ambiguous. Between the trimmed V and J ends, which lost 1 base and 4 bases, there was a span of 10 bases. This CDR3 has 15 residues. Germline CDR1 SGHVS, CDR2 FNYEAQ. For the CDR3, the DNA is TGTGCCAGCAGCTTAGGTGGCCCAGGCACCGGGGAGCTGTTTTTT. Residues: CASSLGGPGTGELFF.

The genes are TRBV15 and TRBJ2-5; no clear D gene. CDR1 and CDR2 from the germline V gene are LNHNV and YYDKDF (reference sequence). The CDR3 consists of 14 residues. V dropped 1 base and J dropped 1 base, with 7 bases sitting between them. The CDR3 loop is CATSRGQIQETQYF. The DNA of the CDR3 is TGTGCCACCAGCAGAGGTCAGATCCAAGAGACCCAGTACTTC. Based on the CDR3 plus reference TRBV15 and TRBJ2-5, the full variable domain is DAMVIQNPRYQVTQFGKPVTLSCSQTLNHNVMYWYQQKSSQAPKLLFHYYDKDFNNEADTPDNFQSRRPNTSFCFLDIRSPGLGDTAMYLCATSRGQIQETQYFGPGTRLLVL.

This chain links TRBV25-1 with TRBJ1-1; D gene unclear. Trimming took off 3 bases at V and 12 bases at J, with 5 bases between the two ends. In germline, CDR1 is MGHDK, CDR2 SYGVNS. This CDR3 contains 9 residues. The CDR3 is CASSDRPFF. CDR3 in DNA: TGTGCCAGCAGTGACCGTCCTTTCTTT.

This clone has only one observation. This chain uses TRBV5-8 with TRBJ1-3; perhaps TRBD1 as D (5 bases). V lost 4 bases and J lost 0, with 11 bases in between. Germline CDR1 reads SGHTS; CDR2 reads YDEGEE. This CDR3 has 15 amino acids. CDR3 residues: CASSQGPNSGNTIYF. The DNA of the CDR3 is TGTGCCAGCAGCCAGGGCCCCAACTCTGGAAACACCATATATTTT.

This clone came up once. V is TRBV5-1 and J is TRBJ2-1; TRBD1 is a possible D gene (5 bases). The germline gives CDR1 SGHRS, CDR2 YFSETQ. The CDR3 consists of 14 residues. Trimming shortened V by 5 bases and J by 8 bases, and 17 bases separated the two germline ends. CDR3 sequence (DNA): TGCGCCAGCAGTGGGCAGGGCCCTTCCGATGAGCAGTTCTTC. Translating it yields CASSGQGPSDEQFF.

CDR3 coding DNA: TGTGCCAGCAGCGACGGACAGGGTATCTATGGCTACACCTTC. Amino acids: CASSDGQGIYGYTF. This chain connects TRBV13 to TRBJ1-2, with 8 bases aligning to TRBD1. This CDR3 has 14 amino acids. Per the germline V gene, CDR1 is PRHDT and CDR2 is FYEKMQ (reference sequence). The V and J ends lost 5 bases and 4 bases, in that order; junction bases with no gene match: 6.

The chain uses TRBV11-2 and TRBJ2-2, with 8 bases that match TRBD1. J gave up 6 bases and V 3 bases, and 9 bases lay outside the gene matches. Germline V gives CDR1 SGHAT, CDR2 FQNNGV. The CDR3 has 16 amino acids. As DNA, the CDR3 is TGTGCCAGCAGCTTCCGGGACAGGACTCGATCCGGGGAGCTGTTTTTT. Translating gives CASSFRDRTRSGELFF.

The rearrangement joins TRBV6-6 to TRBJ1-1; tentative D call: TRBD1 (5 bases). CDR1 and CDR2 from the germline V gene are MNHNY and SVGAGI (reference sequence). Trimming shortened V by 0 bases and J by 7 bases, and 9 bases separated the two germline ends. CDR3 size: 13 residues. This CDR3 is CASSYSPDSEAFF. In DNA form, the CDR3 reads TGTGCCAGCAGTTACTCGCCAGACAGTGAAGCTTTCTTT.